The 15 T cell receptor beta chains listed next were all sequenced from one sample in a study of monozygotic twins with inflammatory bowel disease. From its re-call of the 5' RACE reads, TCRdb lists each CDR3 protein once, without DNA. The sample totals approximately 200,000 distinct CDR3 sequences. Sequenced input: blood. The receptors stem from a human donor with ulcerative colitis or Crohn's disease, or a healthy co-twin of an affected twin (not recorded which).

The V and J genes are TRBV11-2 and TRBJ2-5; TCRdb returns TRBD1, unconfirmable since there is no DNA. This CDR3 spans 14 amino acids. The V gene's germline CDR1 is SGHAT and CDR2 FQNNGV. The CDR3 region is CASRRTTVAETQYF.

V is TRBV9 and J is TRBJ2-1; the TCRdb call, TRBD1, lacks DNA for checking. CDR1 and CDR2 (germline): SGDLS, YYNGEE. The CDR3 is 12 amino acids. The CDR3 sequence is CASSVVGVKQFF.

The chain uses TRBV7-3 and TRBJ1-1; TCRdb picks TRBD1, but there is no DNA to check that call. The V gene's germline CDR1 is SGHTA and CDR2 FQGTGA. This CDR3 has 15 residues. The CDR3 loop is CASSPSDRPNTEAFF. Full variable domain (missing parts from reference TRBV7-3 and TRBJ1-1): GAGVSQTPSNKVTEKGKYVELRCDPISGHTALYWYRQSLGQGPEFLIYFQGTGAADDSGLPNDRFFAVRPEGSVSTLKIQRTERGDSAVYLCASSPSDRPNTEAFFGQGTRLTVV.

The V and J genes are TRBV18 and TRBJ1-5; with no DNA, the TCRdb D assignment of TRBD1 cannot be verified. The germline V gene encodes CDR1 KGHSH and CDR2 LQKENI. The CDR3 totals 13 residues. CDR3: CASSPGGFQPQHF.

V is TRBV7-8 and J is TRBJ2-2; TCRdb picks TRBD1, but there is no DNA to check that call. This CDR3 is built from 16 residues. The V gene's germline CDR1 is SGHVS and CDR2 FQNEAQ. The chain's CDR3 is CASSLAWTGGTGELFF. The full variable domain, its missing parts supplied by reference TRBV7-8 and TRBJ2-2, is GAGVSQSPRYKVAKRGQDVALRCDPISGHVSLFWYQQALGQGPEFLTYFQNEAQLDKSGLPSDRFFAERPEGSVSTLKIQRTQQEDSAVYLCASSLAWTGGTGELFFGEGSRLTVL.

V usage is TRBV20-1 and J usage is TRBJ1-2. CDR1 is DFQATT, CDR2 SNEGSKA, per germline (reference sequence). The CDR3 runs 13 residues. The CDR3 protein is CSVFKRGGFGYTF.

The CDR3: CASSSNSGEKLFF. The chain recombines TRBV12-3 or TRBV12-4 with TRBJ1-4. The CDR3 has 13 residues.

This CDR3 reads CSARSLPTSGGGYEQYF. The chain recombines TRBV20-1 with TRBJ2-7; TCRdb reports TRBD2, a call that lacks DNA to check it against. CDR1 and CDR2 (germline): DFQATT, SNEGSKA (reference sequence). The length of the CDR3 is 17 residues.

V gene TRBV11-2 combines with J gene TRBJ2-3; TCRdb's D call of TRBD2 is untestable without DNA. The CDR3 runs to 15 residues. Looked up from germline, CDR1 is SGHAT and CDR2 is FQNNGV. The CDR3 sequence is CASSLQPGEGDTQYF.

The rearrangement joins TRBV7-8 to TRBJ2-1. This CDR3 is built from 13 residues. The germline V gene encodes CDR1 SGHVS and CDR2 FQNEAQ. CDR3 sequence: CASSFTKGDEQFF.

The gene calls are TRBV7-8 and TRBJ1-1; as DNA is missing, the TRBD1 call by TCRdb cannot be tested. The CDR3 is made up of 14 amino acids. Germline CDR1 and CDR2: SGHVS and FQNEAQ. The CDR3 sequence: CASSLVPRGTEAFF. The full variable domain, in which reference TRBV7-8 and TRBJ1-1 provide the parts outside the CDR3, is GAGVSQSPRYKVAKRGQDVALRCDPISGHVSLFWYQQALGQGPEFLTYFQNEAQLDKSGLPSDRFFAERPEGSVSTLKIQRTQQEDSAVYLCASSLVPRGTEAFFGQGTRLTVV.

The chain joins TRBV18 to TRBJ2-7; TCRdb returns TRBD1, unconfirmable since there is no DNA. The length of the CDR3 is 13 residues. The germline gives CDR1 KGHSH, CDR2 LQKENI. The CDR3 is CASSPVGGGEQYF.

The chain combines TRBV5-1 with TRBJ1-4. The CDR3 is made up of 12 amino acids. Germline V gives CDR1 SGHRS, CDR2 YFSETQ. CDR3 region: CASSFEGEKLFF.

The chain joins TRBV7-8 to TRBJ1-4; TCRdb proposes TRBD1, but this gene call is untestable without DNA. This CDR3 has 15 residues. Germline V gene data show CDR1 as SGHVS and CDR2 as FQNEAQ. The CDR3 reads CASSLYRGLDEKLFF.

V usage is TRBV12-3 or TRBV12-4 and J usage is TRBJ2-3. The CDR3 totals 12 residues. CDR3 region: CASSYGADTQYF.